This T cell receptor (beta chain) was identified during a study of blood T cells in healthy people across ages (dated by TCRdb to about 2015). With respect to the entire study: Template switching captured roughly one uniquely barcoded TCR beta cDNA molecule per two T cells in model experiments. To track age-related changes in TCR beta repertoire diversity, the study relied on deep sequencing normalized with unique cDNA molecular identifiers. The donors were divided into four age groups: young (average around 16 years), middle-aged (roughly 40), aged (62) and long-lived (roughly 82). To avoid experimental bias, donors of different ages were distributed randomly across sequencing lanes. The study analyzed two additional independent replicas of 1 million unique cDNA reads from the same blood draw for two donors, one aged 18 to 30 and one aged 80 or older.

This clonotype was seen only a few times. The specificity of this receptor is unknown. No clone much larger than this one lies a single base away; base qualities are absent. What the work shows at the level of the full study, not this receptor alone: Compared with the aged group, the long-lived group had more naive CD4+ T cells, fewer expanded clones and increased TCR diversity, suggesting age selection. Estimates of total diversity based on one million sequenced T cells were regarded as lower bounds and as underestimates. There was a strong correlation between observed TCR beta diversity and the percentage of naive T cells measured by flow cytometry. The CMV infection status of donors was not known, potentially confounding age-related changes in expanded clonotypes. Since profiling was done on bulk unsorted PBMCs, naive and antigen-experienced compartments could not be conclusively compared. Observed TCR beta diversity per million T cells fell roughly linearly with age, and a significant reduction was already apparent by age around 44.

Between the V and J ends, shortened by 0 bases and 4 bases respectively, the junction contains 10 bases. The germline V gene gives CDR1 as LGHNA and CDR2 as YSLEER. The CDR3, from cysteine to phenylalanine, totals 15 residues. Only the CDR3 region is kept as DNA, spanning 45 bases read in frame from base 1. Systemically healthy Caucasian individuals from Russia, around 39 in total and aged about 6 to 90 years, were included as donors. Ten milliliters of peripheral blood were drawn from each donor into EDTA-treated Vacutainer tubes. Ficoll-Paque density-gradient centrifugation was used to isolate PBMCs, with at least 7 million per sample. Trizol reagent was used to extract total RNA from the PBMCs, yielding at least 6 micrograms per sample. The percentages of naive CD45RAhigh/CD27high T cells were determined by flow cytometry on a PBMC aliquot from every donor. Receptor libraries were prepared by 5' RACE. The sequencer listed for this sample is Illumina HiSeq 2500. The second PCR ran for about 6 to 12 cycles and used a J-beta primer mix along with a sample-barcoded 5' primer. Each TCR beta cDNA molecule received a unique molecular identifier from a template-switch 5' adaptor carrying 12 random nucleotides. Each sample yielded at least 3 million CDR3-containing paired-end reads. The Mint cDNA synthesis kit, primed by a TRBC-specific oligonucleotide, was used to synthesize first-strand cDNA from all RNA. Following uracil-DNA glycosylase treatment, a first 18-cycle PCR with universal primers M1SS and BC2_uni_R was performed on all cDNA. Under the source paper's analysis protocol: For normalization, 1 million high-quality reads, each with a distinct molecular identifier, were randomly selected from each sample. Instead of being binned into consensus sequences, reads that shared molecular identifiers were thrown out. CDR3 identification, clonotype clustering and error correction used MiTCR with a Q25 quality threshold and the strictest error-elimination algorithm. A nonparametric unseen species model with Euler transformation was used to estimate a lower bound on total TCR beta diversity. TCRdb redid the processing of the public reads, applying fastp at Q25 and MiXCR, and retained in-frame beta chains. Rows are combined by CDR3 protein, so each entry shows the most common genes and DNA. These V and J calls rely on TCRdb rather than the paper's analysis. The sample table shows about 1.8 million distinct CDR3 sequences, and 40% to 55% are seen once. Clones ranked in the top ten supply approximately 2% of the sample.

The sequence joins TRBV4-3 to TRBJ2-1; the D gene lacks a confident call. This clonotype originated in a woman aged 40 to 50 in good health. Sequenced material: blood. In nucleotides, the sequence is TGCGCCAGCAGCCAAGATCATTCAGGTTACAATGAGCAGTTCTTC. Its product reads: CASSQDHSGYNEQFF.